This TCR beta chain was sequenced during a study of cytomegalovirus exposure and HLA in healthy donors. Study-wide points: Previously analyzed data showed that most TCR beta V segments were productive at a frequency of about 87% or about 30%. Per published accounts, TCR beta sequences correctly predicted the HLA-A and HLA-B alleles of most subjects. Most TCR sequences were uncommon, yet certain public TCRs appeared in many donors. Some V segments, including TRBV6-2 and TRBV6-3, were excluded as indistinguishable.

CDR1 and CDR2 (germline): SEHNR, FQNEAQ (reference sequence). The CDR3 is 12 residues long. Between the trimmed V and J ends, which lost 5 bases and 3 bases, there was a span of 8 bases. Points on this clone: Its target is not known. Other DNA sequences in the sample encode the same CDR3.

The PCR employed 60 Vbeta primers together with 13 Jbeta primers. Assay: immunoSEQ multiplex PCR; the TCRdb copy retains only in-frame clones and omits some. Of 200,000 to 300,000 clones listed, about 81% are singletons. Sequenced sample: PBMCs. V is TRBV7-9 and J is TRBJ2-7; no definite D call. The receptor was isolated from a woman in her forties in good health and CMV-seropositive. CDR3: CASSPSLYEQYF. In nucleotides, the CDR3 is TGTGCCAGCAGCCCGTCTCTCTACGAGCAGTACTTC.